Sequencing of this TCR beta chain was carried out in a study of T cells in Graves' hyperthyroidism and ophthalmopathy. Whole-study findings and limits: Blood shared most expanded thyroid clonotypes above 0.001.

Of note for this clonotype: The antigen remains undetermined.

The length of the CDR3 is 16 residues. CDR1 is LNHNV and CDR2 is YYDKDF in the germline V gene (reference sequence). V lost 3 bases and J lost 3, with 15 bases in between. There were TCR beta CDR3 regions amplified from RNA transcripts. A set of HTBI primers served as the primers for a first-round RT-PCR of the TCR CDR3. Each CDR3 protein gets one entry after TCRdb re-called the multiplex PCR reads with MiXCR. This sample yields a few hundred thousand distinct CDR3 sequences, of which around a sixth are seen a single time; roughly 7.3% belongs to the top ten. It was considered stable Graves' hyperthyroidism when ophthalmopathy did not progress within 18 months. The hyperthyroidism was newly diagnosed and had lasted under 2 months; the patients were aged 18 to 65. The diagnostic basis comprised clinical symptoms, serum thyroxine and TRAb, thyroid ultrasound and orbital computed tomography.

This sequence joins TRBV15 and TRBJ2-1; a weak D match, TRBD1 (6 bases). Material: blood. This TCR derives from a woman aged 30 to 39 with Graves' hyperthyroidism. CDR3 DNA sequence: TGTGCCACCAGCAGTCGAGTTGGACAGAACTACAATGAGCAGTTCTTC. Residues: CATSSRVGQNYNEQFF.